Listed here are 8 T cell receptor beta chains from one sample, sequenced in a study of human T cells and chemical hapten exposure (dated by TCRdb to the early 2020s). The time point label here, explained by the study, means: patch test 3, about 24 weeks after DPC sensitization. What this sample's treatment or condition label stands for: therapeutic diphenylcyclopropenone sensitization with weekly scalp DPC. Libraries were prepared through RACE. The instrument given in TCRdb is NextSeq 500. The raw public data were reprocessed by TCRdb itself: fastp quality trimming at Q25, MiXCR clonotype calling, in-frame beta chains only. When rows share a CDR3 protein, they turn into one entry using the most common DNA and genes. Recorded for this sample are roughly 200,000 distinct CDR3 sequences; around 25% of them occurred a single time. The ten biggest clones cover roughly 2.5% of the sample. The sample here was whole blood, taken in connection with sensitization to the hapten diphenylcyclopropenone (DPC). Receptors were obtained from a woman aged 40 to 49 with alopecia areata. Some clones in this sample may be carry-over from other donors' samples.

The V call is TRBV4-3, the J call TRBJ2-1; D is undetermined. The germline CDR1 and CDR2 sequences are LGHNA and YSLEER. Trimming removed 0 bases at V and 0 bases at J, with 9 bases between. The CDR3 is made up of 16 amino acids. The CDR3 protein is CASSQESDPSYNEQFF. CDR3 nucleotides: TGCGCCAGCAGCCAAGAGTCGGACCCCTCCTACAATGAGCAGTTCTTC.

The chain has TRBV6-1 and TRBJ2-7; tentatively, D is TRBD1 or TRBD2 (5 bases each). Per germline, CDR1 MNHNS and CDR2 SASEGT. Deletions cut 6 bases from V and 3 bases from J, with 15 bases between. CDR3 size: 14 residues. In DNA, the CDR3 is TGTGCCAGCAGAGAAACAAGGGGAGTCTACGAGCAGTACTTC. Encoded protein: CASRETRGVYEQYF.

The CDR3 DNA reads TGTGCCAGCAGCCCCAGACAAGAGGGACGATACGAGCAGTACTTC. Its translation is CASSPRQEGRYEQYF. This chain connects TRBV7-9 to TRBJ2-7, with D perhaps given as TRBD1 or TRBD2 (5 bases each). CDR3 length: 15 residues. The germline gives CDR1 SEHNR, CDR2 FQNEAQ (reference sequence). The V and J ends lost 5 bases and 4 bases respectively, with 18 bases between them.

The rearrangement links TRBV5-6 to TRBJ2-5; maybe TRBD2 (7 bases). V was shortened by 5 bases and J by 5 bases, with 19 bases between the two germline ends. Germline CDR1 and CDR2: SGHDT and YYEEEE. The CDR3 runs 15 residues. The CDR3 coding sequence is TGTGCCAGCAGTCAGAGGGGGGAGGGAGAGGAGACCCAGTACTTC. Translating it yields CASSQRGEGEETQYF.

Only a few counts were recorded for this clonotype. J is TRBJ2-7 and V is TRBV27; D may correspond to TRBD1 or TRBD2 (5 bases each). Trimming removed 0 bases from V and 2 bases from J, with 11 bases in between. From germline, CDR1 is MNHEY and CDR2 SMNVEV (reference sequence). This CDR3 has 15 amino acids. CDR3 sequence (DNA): TGTGCCAGCAGTTTATCTTGGGGACCGGCCTACGAGCAGTACTTC. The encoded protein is CASSLSWGPAYEQYF.

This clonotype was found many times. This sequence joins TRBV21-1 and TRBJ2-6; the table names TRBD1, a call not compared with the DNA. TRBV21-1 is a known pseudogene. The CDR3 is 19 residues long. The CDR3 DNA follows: TGTGCCAGCAGCACTACCGGGACAGATCCCACCGTTGGGGCCAACGTCCTGACTTTC. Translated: CASSTTGTDPTVGANVLTF.

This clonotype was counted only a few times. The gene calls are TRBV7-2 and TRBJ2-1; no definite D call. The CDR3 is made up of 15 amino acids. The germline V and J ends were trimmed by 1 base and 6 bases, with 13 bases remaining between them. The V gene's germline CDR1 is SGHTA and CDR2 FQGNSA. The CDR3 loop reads CASSLEAAWGNEQFF. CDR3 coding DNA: TGTGCCAGCAGCTTAGAGGCCGCCTGGGGCAATGAGCAGTTCTTC.

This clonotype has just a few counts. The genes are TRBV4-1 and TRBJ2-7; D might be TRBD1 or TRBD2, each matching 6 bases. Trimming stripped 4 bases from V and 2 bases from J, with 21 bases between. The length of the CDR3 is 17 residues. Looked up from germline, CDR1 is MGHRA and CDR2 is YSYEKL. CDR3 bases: TGCGCCAGCAGCCCTAAGAAGGGGGAGGACGCAGCCTACGAGCAGTACTTC. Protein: CASSPKKGEDAAYEQYF.